The clone carrying this TCR beta chain was seen a handful of times. TCRdb's copy holds only in-frame clones and misses some; the assay was immunoSEQ multiplex PCR. The sample carries roughly 40,000 clones, more than 85% recorded once. The sample comes from a study of T cell changes during pregnancy in multiple sclerosis. This CDR3 contains 14 residues. The V gene's germline CDR1 is SEHNR and CDR2 FQNEAQ (reference sequence). V dropped 5 bases and J dropped 6; count of bases not matched to a gene: 6. This TCR was recovered from a female donor in good health, enrolled as a control in a pregnancy study. Sample: CD4+ T cells from peripheral blood mononuclear cells, taken in the second trimester of pregnancy. V and J are TRBV7-9 and TRBJ1-5; 8 nucleotides match TRBD1. CDR3 sequence (DNA): TGTGCCAGCAGCCTAGGACAGGGTGGTCAGCCCCAGCATTTT. Translating gives CASSLGQGGQPQHF.